The 31 T cell receptor beta chains reported below all come from one sample, sequenced in a study of blood T cell repertoires in COVID-19. Clones were sequenced by immunoSEQ multiplex PCR, and TCRdb holds only the in-frame ones, with some missing. In the table there are 110,000 to 150,000 clones, over 75% of which are singletons. Sequencing was performed on peripheral blood. These receptors came from a human donor in a cohort sampled during active COVID-19.

J is TRBJ2-1 and V is TRBV7-2; a weak D match, TRBD2 (5 bases). CDR3 size: 15 residues. The V gene's germline CDR1 is SGHTA and CDR2 FQGNSA. Trimming removed 5 bases at V and 9 bases at J, with 20 bases between. The DNA for the CDR3 is TGTGCCAGCAGCCCAGCAGTCCTGGTAGGAGGTGAGCAGTTCTTC. Protein: CASSPAVLVGGEQFF.

V and J are TRBV3-1 (or the pseudogene TRBV3-2) and TRBJ2-7, with D hard to call. The CDR3 is made up of 12 amino acids. Between the trimmed V and J ends, which lost 1 base and 5 bases, there was a span of 6 bases. CDR1 is LGHDT, CDR2 YNNKEL, per germline (reference sequence). The CDR3 sequence: CASSQVRDEQYF. The CDR3 DNA follows: TGTGCCAGCAGCCAAGTTCGGGACGAGCAGTACTTC.

The V gene is TRBV11-3, the J gene TRBJ1-1; D might be TRBD1 (5 bases). V dropped 3 bases and J dropped 7 bases, with 12 bases sitting between them. Germline values: CDR1 SGHNT, CDR2 YENEEA. This CDR3 spans 13 amino acids. The CDR3 region is CASSFIGGGEAFF. For the CDR3, the DNA is TGTGCCAGCAGCTTTATCGGGGGGGGTGAAGCTTTCTTT.

This chain joins TRBV30 and TRBJ2-1; possibly TRBD1 for D (6 bases). Trimming stripped 4 bases from V and 9 bases from J, with 13 bases between. The germline V gene encodes CDR1 GTSNPN and CDR2 SVGIG (reference sequence). The CDR3 runs 12 residues. CDR3 in amino acids: CAWNLAGVEQFF. CDR3 DNA: TGTGCCTGGAACTTAGCAGGGGTTGAGCAGTTCTTC.

The V gene is TRBV25-1, the J gene TRBJ2-1, with unresolved D. Germline V gene data show CDR1 as MGHDK and CDR2 as SYGVNS. Deletions cut 7 bases from V and 6 bases from J, with 13 bases between. This CDR3 has 13 residues. The CDR3 loop reads CASTSSPPNEQFF. The CDR3, as DNA: TGTGCCAGCACTTCCTCTCCCCCCAATGAGCAGTTCTTC.

Written as DNA, the CDR3 is TGTGCCAGCAGCGAACGGACAGGAAACACCGGGGAGCTGTTTTTT. It is translated as CASSERTGNTGELFF. The rearrangement joins TRBV9 to TRBJ2-2; 7 bases match TRBD1. CDR3 length: 15 amino acids. Germline CDR1 and CDR2: SGDLS and YYNGEE. After removal of 3 bases from V and 2 bases from J, the junction contained 4 bases not matched to a gene.

This clone was counted a few times. The rearrangement uses TRBV6-2 or TRBV6-3 and TRBJ1-1; possible D gene TRBD1, 6 bases. Between the trimmed V and J ends, which lost 6 bases and 3 bases, there was a span of 14 bases. The CDR3 runs 14 residues. Germline loops: CDR1 MNHEY, CDR2 SVGEGT. Here the CDR3 DNA reads TGTGCCAGCAGCAAACACACAGGGCACACTGAAGCTTTCTTT. It yields the protein CASSKHTGHTEAFF.

The table lists this clone with many counts. The V call is TRBV5-1, the J call TRBJ2-6, with D unresolved. V was cut by 4 bases and J by 5 bases, with 10 bases left in between. The length of the CDR3 is 14 residues. Germline assignment: CDR1 SGHRS and CDR2 YFSETQ. The CDR3 DNA reads as TGCGCCAGCAGCCTCTATTTTCGGGCCAACGTCCTGACTTTC. Residues: CASSLYFRANVLTF. The whole variable domain, filled in from reference TRBV5-1 and TRBJ2-6, reads KAGVTQTPRYLIKTRGQQVTLSCSPISGHRSVSWYQQTPGQGLQFLFEYFSETQRNKGNFPGRFSGRQFSNSRSEMNVSTLELGDSALYLCASSLYFRANVLTFGAGSRLTVL.

This chain joins TRBV27 and TRBJ1-5; 7 nucleotides match TRBD1. Germline trimming cut 6 bases from V and 2 bases from J; bases unmatched to any gene: 7. The V gene's germline CDR1 is MNHEY and CDR2 SMNVEV (reference sequence). The CDR3 has 15 residues. The CDR3 DNA sequence: TGTGCCAGCAGGCAGGGGGTTAGGGGCAATCAGCCCCAGCATTTT. It codes for CASRQGVRGNQPQHF.

This rearrangement joins TRBV7-9 to TRBJ1-1; maybe TRBD1 (5 bases). Per germline, CDR1 SEHNR and CDR2 FQNEAQ (reference sequence). CDR3 length: 15 amino acids. Trimming cost V 5 bases and J 6 bases, with 19 bases left between them. The CDR3 is CASSIGGGLDSEAFF. The CDR3, as DNA: TGTGCCAGCAGCATTGGGGGTGGACTAGATTCTGAAGCTTTCTTT. Variable domain in full (rest from reference TRBV7-9 and TRBJ1-1): DTGVSQNPRHKITKRGQNVTFRCDPISEHNRLYWYRQTLGQGPEFLTYFQNEAQLEKSRLLSDRFSAERPKGSFSTLEIQRTEQGDSAMYLCASSIGGGLDSEAFFGQGTRLTVV.

This rearrangement joins TRBV3-1 (or the pseudogene TRBV3-2) to TRBJ1-1, with unresolved D. From germline, CDR1 is LGHDT and CDR2 YNNKEL (reference sequence). Trimming shortened V by 2 bases and J by 6 bases, and 7 bases separated the two germline ends. CDR3 length: 12 residues. DNA for the CDR3: TGTGCCAGCAGCCAATCCACTGCTGAAGCTTTCTTT. Amino acids: CASSQSTAEAFF.

This sequence joins TRBV27 and TRBJ1-5; D might be TRBD1 (6 bases). Germline CDR1 MNHEY, CDR2 SMNVEV (reference sequence). The V and J ends lost 5 bases and 7 bases respectively, with 12 bases between them. The CDR3 totals 13 residues. The chain's CDR3 is CASSPTGPQPQHF. For the CDR3, the DNA is TGTGCCAGCAGTCCGACAGGACCCCAGCCCCAGCATTTT.

This chain uses TRBV5-1 with TRBJ1-1, with D unclear. Germline-derived CDR1 and CDR2 are SGHRS and YFSETQ. CDR3 length: 14 residues. V lost 1 base and J 5 bases, leaving 12 bases between the germline ends. Here the CDR3 reads CASSLSGMGTEAFF. CDR3 sequence (DNA): TGCGCCAGCAGCTTGAGCGGGATGGGGACTGAAGCTTTCTTT. Drawing the rest from reference TRBV5-1 and TRBJ1-1, the complete variable domain is KAGVTQTPRYLIKTRGQQVTLSCSPISGHRSVSWYQQTPGQGLQFLFEYFSETQRNKGNFPGRFSGRQFSNSRSEMNVSTLELGDSALYLCASSLSGMGTEAFFGQGTRLTVV.

J is TRBJ1-5 and V is TRBV5-1; D is perhaps TRBD1 (5 bases). Trimming took 0 bases from V and 7 from J, leaving 14 bases between them. Germline-derived CDR1 and CDR2 are SGHRS and YFSETQ. The CDR3 runs to 15 residues. The CDR3 protein is CASSLEGSAKQPQHF. DNA for the CDR3: TGCGCCAGCAGCTTGGAGGGGTCGGCAAAACAGCCCCAGCATTTT.

The chain carries TRBV11-3 and TRBJ1-1; D remains ambiguous. Trimming cost V 3 bases and J 4 bases, with 9 bases left between them. This CDR3 has 13 amino acids. The V gene's germline CDR1 is SGHNT and CDR2 YENEEA. The CDR3 DNA sequence: TGTGCCAGCAGCTTCCGGGATGGCACTGAAGCTTTCTTT. Residues: CASSFRDGTEAFF.

The chain employs TRBV21-1 and TRBJ2-3; TRBD2 reflects the table's D call only, with no check against the DNA. TRBV21-1 is flagged as a pseudogene. There are 18 residues in the CDR3. CDR3 nucleotide sequence: TGTGCCAGCAGCAAACCCAAGCGGGAGGTTACGGCAAAAGATACGCAGTATTTT. Translating it yields CASSKPKREVTAKDTQYF.

The V gene is TRBV3-1 (or the pseudogene TRBV3-2), the J gene TRBJ2-5, with TRBD1 identical over 10 bases. The CDR3 runs 17 residues. With 1 base clipped from V and 2 bases from J, the junction kept 7 bases outside the gene matches. Germline loops: CDR1 LGHDT, CDR2 YNNKEL (reference sequence). The CDR3 DNA reads as TGTGCCAGCAGCCAAGTTCGGACAGGGGGACGTCAAGAGACCCAGTACTTC. It is translated as CASSQVRTGGRQETQYF.

V and J are TRBV19 and TRBJ2-1; 10 bases fit TRBD2. There are 16 residues in the CDR3. CDR1 is LNHDA, CDR2 SQIVND, per germline (reference sequence). Unmatched junction bases numbered 7, after V lost 5 bases and J lost 3 bases. CDR3 in amino acids: CASSGTSGILYNEQFF. In nucleotides, the CDR3 is TGTGCCAGTAGTGGAACTAGCGGGATTCTCTACAATGAGCAGTTCTTC. Full variable domain (rest looked up from reference TRBV19 and TRBJ2-1): DGGITQSPKYLFRKEGQNVTLSCEQNLNHDAMYWYRQDPGQGLRLIYYSQIVNDFQKGDIAEGYSVSREKKESFPLTVTSAQKNPTAFYLCASSGTSGILYNEQFFGPGTRLTVL.

V is TRBV4-2 and J is TRBJ1-2; TRBD1 might be the D (5 bases). Germline assignment: CDR1 LGHNA and CDR2 YNFKEQ. The CDR3 is 14 amino acids. V was cut by 0 bases and J by 2 bases, with 7 bases left in between. CDR3 bases: TGTGCCAGCAGCCAAGATTCAGGGAACTATGGCTACACCTTC. It translates to CASSQDSGNYGYTF.

The V gene is TRBV18, the J gene TRBJ1-3; D is unresolved. CDR3 length: 15 residues. With 6 bases removed from V and 0 bases from J, the gap between germline ends came to 12 bases. Germline V gives CDR1 KGHSH, CDR2 LQKENI. The CDR3 DNA follows: TGTGCCAGCTCGCGAGAGATACTCTCTGGAAACACCATATATTTT. Residues: CASSREILSGNTIYF.

As DNA, the CDR3 is TGTGCCAGCAGCCAAGGTGACAGGGCAAACACTGAAGCTTTCTTT. Protein: CASSQGDRANTEAFF. This sequence joins TRBV3-1 (or the pseudogene TRBV3-2) and TRBJ1-1; 7 positions agree with TRBD1. The V gene's germline CDR1 is LGHDT and CDR2 YNNKEL (reference sequence). With 1 base clipped from V and 2 bases from J, the junction kept 4 bases outside the gene matches. The CDR3 length is 15 residues.

This clone was seen just once. The chain has TRBV24-1 and TRBJ1-4; D is undetermined. V was pared by 9 bases and J by 7 bases, with 5 bases between. CDR1 KGHDR and CDR2 SFDVKD come from the germline V gene. The length of the CDR3 is 10 residues. CDR3: CATAGEKLFF. In DNA form, the CDR3 reads TGTGCCACCGCGGGTGAAAAACTGTTTTTT.

V and J are TRBV14 and TRBJ2-3; TRBD1 matches at 8 bases. Germline assignment: CDR1 SGHDN and CDR2 FVKESK. The CDR3 consists of 13 residues. J gave up 6 bases and V 4 bases, and 3 bases lay outside the gene matches. The CDR3 nucleotides are TGTGCCAGCAGCCCGCACAGGGGGGATACGCAGTATTTT. Translated: CASSPHRGDTQYF.

The rearrangement links TRBV7-9 to TRBJ1-2, with 7 bases lining up with TRBD1. J was trimmed by 8 bases and V by 4 bases; bases with no gene match: 10. The CDR3 consists of 14 residues. Per germline, CDR1 SEHNR and CDR2 FQNEAQ (reference sequence). CDR3 residues: CASSWTSTGQGYTF. CDR3 nucleotide sequence: TGTGCCAGCAGCTGGACCTCGACAGGGCAGGGCTACACCTTC.

The chain links TRBV10-3 to TRBJ2-3; 7 nucleotides match TRBD2. V lost 3 bases and J lost 3; bases outside the gene matches: 6. Germline loops: CDR1 ENHRY, CDR2 SYGVKD. CDR3 size: 15 residues. Here the CDR3 reads CAISERGGSTDTQYF. The CDR3 DNA sequence: TGTGCCATCAGTGAACGGGGCGGGAGTACAGATACGCAGTATTTT.

V is TRBV20-1 and J is TRBJ2-5; D may be TRBD1 (5 bases). This CDR3 contains 10 residues. Germline values: CDR1 DFQATT, CDR2 SNEGSKA (reference sequence). Deletions cut 6 bases from V and 4 bases from J, with 6 bases between. The CDR3 loop is CSAGVETQYF. DNA of the CDR3: TGCAGTGCAGGGGTAGAGACCCAGTACTTC.

This clone showed up just a few times. The gene calls are TRBV6-2 or TRBV6-3 and TRBJ1-2, with TRBD1 matching over 8 bases. After removal of 2 bases from V and 7 bases from J, the junction contained 6 bases not matched to a gene. The CDR3 extends over 14 amino acids. From germline, CDR1 is MNHEY and CDR2 SVGEGT. This CDR3 is CASSYAGQGGGYTF. DNA for the CDR3: TGTGCCAGCAGTTACGCCGGACAGGGAGGTGGCTACACCTTC.

V gene TRBV7-2 combines with J gene TRBJ1-1; 7 positions agree with TRBD1. This CDR3 has 15 amino acids. Germline CDR1 SGHTA, CDR2 FQGNSA. Unmatched junction bases numbered 4, after V lost 2 bases and J lost 1 base. The CDR3 nucleotides read TGTGCCAGCAGCTTAAGGGGGCAGGCGAACACTGAAGCTTTCTTT. Its translation: CASSLRGQANTEAFF. The full variable domain, rest sourced from reference TRBV7-2 and TRBJ1-1, is GAGVSQSPSNKVTEKGKDVELRCDPISGHTALYWYRQSLGQGLEFLIYFQGNSAPDKSGLPSDRFSAERTGGSVSTLTIQRTQQEDSAVYLCASSLRGQANTEAFFGQGTRLTVV.

This chain joins TRBV27 and TRBJ1-6, with D perhaps matching TRBD1 (5 bases). Trimming removed 2 bases from V and 0 bases from J, with 14 bases in between. This CDR3 is 18 amino acids long. The germline gives CDR1 MNHEY, CDR2 SMNVEV (reference sequence). CDR3 sequence reads: CASSLRGSLSSYNSPLHF. Written as DNA, the CDR3 is TGTGCCAGCAGTTTAAGGGGCAGTCTCAGCTCCTATAATTCACCCCTCCACTTT.

This chain connects TRBV5-1 to TRBJ1-6; TRBD1 matches at 7 bases. Trimming took 5 bases from V and 0 from J; bases not matched to a gene: 2. CDR1 and CDR2 from the germline V gene are SGHRS and YFSETQ. This CDR3 region has 15 residues. CDR3 protein: CASSRDSSYNSPLHF. CDR3 in DNA: TGCGCCAGCAGTCGGGACAGCTCCTATAATTCACCCCTCCACTTT.

V gene TRBV7-9 combines with J gene TRBJ2-5; the D gene is possibly TRBD2 (6 bases). Germline V CDR1 and CDR2: SEHNR, FQNEAQ (reference sequence). The CDR3 has 14 residues. The V end was cut by 5 bases, the J end by 5 bases, with 15 bases between. This chain's CDR3 is CASSELPSGETQYF. DNA for the CDR3: TGTGCCAGCAGCGAGCTCCCAAGCGGGGAGACCCAGTACTTC.